This section outlines one T cell receptor beta chain sequence together with its context. Some clones are missing from TCRdb's copy, which holds only in-frame ones; the method was immunoSEQ multiplex PCR. This table holds approximately 50,000 clones, 80% to 90% found once. This entry is derived from a study of blood T cell repertoires in COVID-19. Trimming cost V 6 bases and J 6 bases; bases outside gene matches: 7. Germline V gene sequence: CDR1 ENHRY, CDR2 SYGVKD. The CDR3 is made up of 15 amino acids. The V and J genes are TRBV10-3 and TRBJ1-6; 8 bases agree with TRBD1. The sample comprised peripheral blood. The sequence was obtained from a man in his fifties or sixties with COVID-19, enrolled during active disease. CDR3 sequence reads: CAIRKDRATNSPLHF. The CDR3 DNA reads TGTGCCATCAGGAAGGACAGGGCCACTAATTCACCCCTCCACTTT.